These 11 T cell receptor beta chains were sequenced from one sample in a study of T cell responses to AZD1222 COVID-19 vaccine. Clones were read by immunoSEQ multiplex PCR, and TCRdb kept only the in-frame ones, dropping some. Among about 190,000 clones listed, roughly 88% were seen once. The material was peripheral blood, obtained on day 0 of AZD1222 vaccination. The receptors were sampled from an adult in good health.

This clone has a single count. The chain combines TRBV24-1 with TRBJ1-4, with 9 bases lining up with TRBD1. The CDR3 runs to 14 residues. Germline assignment: CDR1 KGHDR and CDR2 SFDVKD. Germline trimming cut 9 bases from V and 8 bases from J; bases unmatched to any gene: 9. CDR3 bases: TGTGCCACCGAGGCCGGGACAGGGCGAGAAAAACTGTTTTTT. Protein sequence: CATEAGTGREKLFF.

The chain is built from TRBV7-3 and TRBJ2-1; the match to TRBD2 covers 11 bases. From germline, CDR1 is SGHTA and CDR2 FQGTGA. The ends lost 5 bases at V and 6 bases at J; junction bases unmatched: 6. The length of the CDR3 is 15 residues. CDR3 nucleotide sequence: TGTGCCAGCAGCGCTAGCGGGGGGCAGACCAATGAGCAGTTCTTC. This sequence encodes CASSASGGQTNEQFF. Combining the CDR3 with reference TRBV7-3 and TRBJ2-1 gives the whole variable domain GAGVSQTPSNKVTEKGKYVELRCDPISGHTALYWYRQSLGQGPEFLIYFQGTGAADDSGLPNDRFFAVRPEGSVSTLKIQRTERGDSAVYLCASSASGGQTNEQFFGPGTRLTVL.

This clone has only one observation. The V and J genes are TRBV9 and TRBJ2-3, with D perhaps TRBD2 (6 bases). The CDR3 covers 14 residues. V was clipped by 5 bases and J by 2 bases, with 12 bases between them. The germline V gene encodes CDR1 SGDLS and CDR2 YYNGEE. CDR3 loop: CASSRERTTDTQYF. The CDR3 DNA is TGTGCCAGCAGTCGGGAGCGGACCACAGATACGCAGTATTTT.

CDR3 amino acids: CASSARQGPTIYF. CDR3 coding DNA: TGTGCCAGCAGCGCACGACAGGGGCCCACCATATATTTT. This chain joins TRBV11-1 and TRBJ1-3; 8 bases line up with TRBD1. The germline gives CDR1 SGHAT, CDR2 FQDESV (reference sequence). CDR3 size: 13 residues. With V trimmed by 5 bases and J by 9 bases, 6 bases remained unmatched. The complete variable domain, with remaining parts taken from reference TRBV11-1 and TRBJ1-3, reads EAEVAQSPRYKITEKSQAVAFWCDPISGHATLYWYRQILGQGPELLVQFQDESVVDDSQLPKDRFSAERLKGVDSTLKIQPAELGDSAMYLCASSARQGPTIYFGEGSWLTVV.

CDR3 coding DNA: TGTGCCATCTCTCCCACCAGGGGGACAGAATGGGCGACTAATGAAAAACTGTTTTTT. This encodes CAISPTRGTEWATNEKLFF. This rearrangement joins TRBV24-1 to TRBJ1-4; 7 bases align to TRBD1. Germline CDR1 reads KGHDR; CDR2 reads SFDVKD. There are 19 residues in the CDR3. Trimming at V came to 11 bases and at J to 2 bases, leaving 22 bases not matched to a gene.

V usage is TRBV19 and J usage is TRBJ2-2; 13 nucleotides line up with TRBD2. The junction had 7 bases not matched to a gene; V was cut back by 5 bases and J by 7 bases. The length of the CDR3 is 16 residues. CDR1 and CDR2 from the germline V gene are LNHDA and SQIVND (reference sequence). CDR3 in DNA: TGTGCCAGTAGTCCCGGACTAGCGGGAGCGGGCGGGGAGCTGTTTTTT. This gives the protein CASSPGLAGAGGELFF.

On this clone itself: The CDR3 end shows no conserved phenylalanine or tryptophan, and so a read error is likely. The DNA is left out, because the CDR3 cannot be placed on it with certainty; the CDR3 is given as TCRdb lists it. V is TRBV29-1 and J is TRBJ2-7; the table's D call, TRBD1, was not checked against the DNA. Germline V gives CDR1 SQVTM, CDR2 ANQGSEA. The CDR3 numbers 11 amino acids, ends counted. The CDR3 loop is CSVEDHPLDSA.

The V and J genes are TRBV6-5 and TRBJ2-3; D might be TRBD2 (6 bases). The germline gives CDR1 MNHEY, CDR2 SVGAGI. CDR3 size: 12 residues. V was pared by 5 bases and J by 7 bases, with 10 bases between. This CDR3 is CASSIGGNTQYF. The CDR3 nucleotides read TGTGCCAGCAGTATCGGGGGAAATACGCAGTATTTT.

The V gene is TRBV24-1, the J gene TRBJ2-1, with 11 positions matching TRBD1. The germline gives CDR1 KGHDR, CDR2 SFDVKD. V dropped 4 bases and J dropped 8; count of bases not matched to a gene: 12. The CDR3 extends over 17 amino acids. CDR3 protein: CATSDPRDRGGLYEQFF. CDR3 coding DNA: TGTGCCACCAGTGACCCCAGGGACAGGGGGGGCCTGTATGAGCAGTTCTTC.

This chain joins TRBV6-6 and TRBJ2-7; 13 bases match TRBD2. Germline CDR1 and CDR2: MNHNY and SVGAGI (reference sequence). CDR3 length equals 15 residues. V trimming: 5 bases; J trimming: 6 bases; junction bases outside the gene matches: 7. As DNA, the CDR3 is TGTGCCAGCAGTCCCCGGGGACTAGCGGGAAGCGAGCAGTACTTC. Translated: CASSPRGLAGSEQYF.

On this clone itself: Additional DNA sequences in this sample encode the identical CDR3. The chain couples TRBV12-3 or TRBV12-4 to TRBJ2-1; no reliable D call. This CDR3 spans 12 amino acids. Trimming left V 7 bases short and J 4 bases short, with 8 bases between. In DNA form, the CDR3 reads TGTGCCAGCAATTCCGGGTACAATGAGCAGTTCTTC. This codes for CASNSGYNEQFF.